This TCR beta chain was observed in a study of CXCR3-negative and CXCR3-positive naive CD8 T cells. Whole-study results and caveats: Hydrophobicity was higher for TRB CDR3s found in CXCR3-positive naive cells than in CXCR3-negative naive cells.

The libraries of TRB cDNA were constructed through 5' RACE using UMI labels. TCRdb derives one entry per CDR3 protein from the 5' RACE reads, leaving out DNA. The sample's table shows approximately 98,000 distinct CDR3 sequences. With respect to this clonotype: As yet, its antigen is unknown.

The TCR originated in a human donor in good health. Some clones in this sample may be carry-over from other donors' samples. Source material: naive CXCR3+ CD8+ T cells from blood. The subset here: CD45RO-CCR7+CD27+CD95- naive CD8+ T cells expressing CXCR3 (TNR3+).

The CDR3: CASSDSNQPQHF. The chain is built from TRBV25-1 and TRBJ1-5. The CDR3 covers 12 residues. CDR1 and CDR2 (germline): MGHDK, SYGVNS.